This T cell receptor beta chain was sequenced for a study of shared clonotypes between healthy human individuals. Overall study: The study used three CD4 naive, three CD4 memory, two CD8 naive and one CD8 memory plate per donor.

Germline CDR1 reads MDHEN; CDR2 reads SYDVKM. The CDR3 has 14 residues. Trimming removed 6 bases at V and 6 bases at J, with 15 bases between. The naive CD8 subset, CD45RO-negative cells positively selected for CCR7, excluded terminally differentiated effector memory CD45RA+ cells. Adults of Caucasian background living in Nashville, Tennessee made up all donors. Remarks on this clone: Its antigen is undetermined.

Here immunoSEQ multiplex PCR was the method, and the copy in TCRdb shows in-frame clones only, minus some. The sample yields fewer than 800,000 clones, about 91% seen once. General study points: In this cohort, only blood was sampled, and tissue repertoires likely differ. It was observed that about 5% of naive CD4 clonotypes were shared across a handful of donors.

The receptor comes from a man aged 25-40 years in good health. Sequenced material: naive CD8+ T cells sorted from blood. The chain joins TRBV28 to TRBJ2-1; the D gene is possibly TRBD2 (5 bases). CDR3 DNA sequence: TGTGCCAGCAGGTCCAGGACTGTACTCAATGAGCAGTTCTTC. It encodes CASRSRTVLNEQFF. Full variable domain (outside the CDR3, taken from reference TRBV28 and TRBJ2-1): DVKVTQSSRYLVKRTGEKVFLECVQDMDHENMFWYRQDPGLGLRLIYFSYDVKMKEKGDIPEGYSVSREKKERFSLILESASTNQTSMYLCASRSRTVLNEQFFGPGTRLTVL.